This T cell receptor (beta chain) stems from a study of blood T cell repertoires in COVID-19. This clone occurred once. Assay: immunoSEQ multiplex PCR; the TCRdb copy retains only in-frame clones and omits some. The sample lists roughly 14,000 clones, just under 90% occurring once. Germline CDR1 reads LNHDA; CDR2 reads SQIVND (reference sequence). The CDR3 is made up of 16 amino acids. Trimming stripped 6 bases from V and 0 bases from J, with 16 bases between. The sequence derives from a human donor in a cohort sampled during active COVID-19. Sequenced sample: peripheral blood. The chain carries TRBV19 and TRBJ2-3; tentatively, D is TRBD2 (6 bases). The CDR3 is CASSTLASPSTDTQYF. CDR3 DNA sequence: TGTGCCAGTAGCACCCTAGCGAGTCCTAGCACAGATACGCAGTATTTT.